The rows below give T cell receptor beta chains drawn from one sample of a study of CD8 T cells in Susac syndrome. TCRdb reprocessed the immunoSEQ multiplex PCR reads with MiXCR, giving one entry per CDR3 protein. Among around 200,000 distinct CDR3 sequences listed, roughly 96% were seen once. The sequencing sample was made of CD4+ T cells from PBMCs. Receptor source: a human donor in good health. The CDR3 runs from the conserved cysteine through the conserved F or W. Each record gives: J gene, D gene, clone size, V gene, CDR3 protein, CDR3 DNA. D genes are given only for firm matches. Part of the rows lack a size; the others show once, few, many or a class for expanded clones.

TRBJ1-4 | - | - | TRBV29-1 | CSVDGDSEKLFF | TGCAGCGTTGACGGAGACAGTGAAAAACTGTTTTTT
TRBJ2-3 | - | once | TRBV29-1 | CSVTGADTQYF | TGCAGCGTAACGGGAGCAGATACGCAGTATTTT
TRBJ2-1 | - | - | TRBV27 | CASSLSRGNEQFF | TGTGCCAGCAGTTTATCGAGGGGCAATGAGCAGTTCTTC
TRBJ2-5 | - | - | TRBV27 | CASSLGRTTQETQYF | TGTGCCAGCAGTTTGGGGCGGACAACACAAGAGACCCAGTACTTC
TRBJ2-2 | - | - | TRBV9 | CASSVGGSLTGELFF | TGTGCCAGCAGCGTAGGGGGGAGCCTCACCGGGGAGCTGTTTTTT
TRBJ2-1 | TRBD1 | - | TRBV5-4 | CASSRGQGRSSYNEQFF | TGTGCCAGCAGCCGGGGACAGGGCCGGAGCTCCTACAATGAGCAGTTCTTC
TRBJ1-1 | - | - | TRBV18 | CASSPRADGTEAFF | TGTGCCAGCTCCCCCAGGGCCGACGGCACTGAAGCTTTCTTT
TRBJ2-3 | - | few | TRBV3-1 | CASSQRDSTDTQYF | TGTGCCAGCAGCCAGCGGGATAGCACAGATACGCAGTATTTT
TRBJ1-3 | TRBD1 | - | TRBV12-3/TRBV12-4 | CASSLNGRGPGNTIYF | TGTGCCAGCAGTTTAAATGGCAGGGGGCCTGGAAACACCATATATTTT
TRBJ1-1 | TRBD1 | - | TRBV20-1 | CSASGTAMNTEAFF | TGCAGTGCTAGCGGGACAGCTATGAACACTGAAGCTTTCTTT
TRBJ1-2 | TRBD1 | - | TRBV18 | CASSANRDRANYGYTF | TGTGCCAGCTCAGCGAACCGGGACAGAGCTAACTATGGCTACACCTTC
TRBJ2-1 | TRBD2 | - | TRBV29-1 | CSVGLDDWSEQFF | TGCAGCGTGGGACTAGATGACTGGAGTGAGCAGTTCTTC
TRBJ2-5 | - | - | TRBV3-1 | CASSQEFQETQYF | TGTGCCAGCAGCCAAGAATTCCAAGAGACCCAGTACTTC
TRBJ2-6 | - | - | TRBV5-1 | CASSLQAEDFLTF | TGCGCCAGCAGCTTGCAGGCGGAGGACTTCCTGACTTTC
TRBJ2-3 | TRBD2 | - | TRBV11-2 | CASSLELAGGLAQYF | TGTGCCAGCAGCTTAGAGCTAGCGGGAGGCCTCGCGCAGTATTTT
TRBJ1-2 | - | - | TRBV3-1 | CASSQDGQYGYTF | TGTGCCAGCAGCCAAGATGGCCAGTATGGCTACACCTTC
TRBJ2-1 | TRBD1 | - | TRBV18 | CASSPLRTGDNEQFF | TGTGCCAGCTCACCATTGAGAACAGGGGACAATGAGCAGTTCTTC
TRBJ2-1 | - | - | TRBV28 | CASLEGADEQFF | TGTGCCAGCCTGGAGGGGGCGGATGAGCAGTTCTTC
TRBJ2-2 | TRBD2 | - | TRBV29-1 | CSAATSGGNTGELFF | TGCAGCGCCGCGACTAGCGGGGGAAACACCGGGGAGCTGTTTTTT
TRBJ1-4 | - | - | TRBV20-1 | CSARDYQSSELFF | TGCAGTGCTAGAGATTACCAGTCAAGTGAACTGTTTTTT
TRBJ2-7 | TRBD2 | - | TRBV5-4 | CASSLVPPRGGEQYF | TGTGCCAGCAGCTTAGTACCCCCTCGGGGGGGCGAGCAGTACTTC
TRBJ2-2 | - | - | TRBV10-3 | CAISEDYYTGELFF | TGTGCCATCAGTGAAGATTATTACACCGGGGAGCTGTTTTTT
TRBJ2-5 | TRBD2 | few | TRBV29-1 | CSVGRAGETQYF | TGCAGTGTTGGGAGGGCTGGAGAGACCCAGTACTTC